The source of this TCR beta chain is a study of blood T cell repertoires in COVID-19. Turning to the study itself: Sample material is recorded as cDNA or gDNA derived from T cells, B-cell-depleted T cells, or PBMCs.

This clone has just one count. Repertoires were generated with immunoSEQ multiplex PCR, while TCRdb's copy carries only in-frame clones and drops some. The table has 150,000 to 200,000 clones, about nine tenths seen once. Material: peripheral blood. This clonotype originated in a woman aged 55-69 years with COVID-19, enrolled during active disease.

This CDR3 reads CASRKSGSGGIRHF. CDR3 DNA sequence: TGTGCCAGTAGAAAGTCCGGTTCAGGGGGCATAAGGCATTTT. The chain employs TRBV19 and TRBJ1-5; 8 nucleotides align to TRBD1. Looked up from germline, CDR1 is LNHDA and CDR2 is SQIVND (reference sequence). The CDR3 spans 14 residues. Germline trimming cut 6 bases from V and 15 bases from J; bases unmatched to any gene: 16.